What follows describes a single T cell receptor beta chain. Trimming shortened V by 5 bases and J by 5 bases, and 13 bases separated the two germline ends. Germline CDR1 and CDR2: DFQATT and SNEGSKA (reference sequence). The CDR3 runs 12 residues. For TCRbeta, the library was prepared with unique molecular identifiers. TCRdb redid the calling of the PCR reads with MiXCR, one entry per CDR3 protein. Of hundreds of thousands of distinct CDR3 sequences in the sample, about 10% are singletons; the top ten hold less than 5%. The data originate from a study of T-cell reconstitution after alpha-beta-depleted transplantation in children.

This receptor was obtained from a human donor who donated a stem cell graft to a child with acute myeloid leukemia. The rearrangement joins TRBV20-1 to TRBJ2-7; D is uncertain. This material consisted of PBMCs from the stem cell graft donor, taken from the stem cell graft. This CDR3 reads CSAVQWRHEQYF. The CDR3 coding sequence is TGCAGTGCTGTCCAGTGGAGACACGAGCAGTACTTC.